This T cell receptor (beta chain) was documented in a study of Graves' ophthalmopathy and Graves' hyperthyroidism. Study information: At the time of initial diagnosis and before any treatment, peripheral blood was collected. Study-wide results and limits: In blood appeared most of the expanded thyroid clonotypes whose frequency exceeded 0.001.

This clonotype was picked up many times. Its antigen is not known. CDR1 is SEHNR and CDR2 is FQNEAQ in the germline V gene (reference sequence). The CDR3 totals 15 residues. V shed 9 bases, J shed 9 bases, and the junction held 14 bases outside the gene matches. Aged 18 to 65, hyperthyroidism patients had new diagnoses of under 2 months' duration. PBMCs came from over 9.5 ml of fresh peripheral blood. Transcripts of RNA were the source for amplifying TCR beta CDR3 regions. Amplification began with first-round RT-PCR using HTBI primers, then second-round multiplex PCR was performed. MiXCR, run by TCRdb on the multiplex PCR reads, gives a single entry per CDR3 protein. The profile shows about 16,000 distinct CDR3 sequences, roughly 46% of them singletons.

This sequence originates from a woman in her 40s with stable Graves' hyperthyroidism. The V call is TRBV7-9, the J call TRBJ2-1; 10 bases are a match to TRBD1. Material for sequencing was peripheral blood. CDR3 sequence: CASNKPGTGVIEQFF. DNA of the CDR3: TGTGCCAGTAACAAACCCGGGACAGGGGTTATTGAGCAGTTCTTC.